This entry features one TCR beta chain sequence. The clone's antigen remains unknown. No base quality values were provided; no much bigger clone lies one nucleotide off. This specimen belongs to a study of cytomegalovirus exposure and HLA in healthy donors listed by TCRdb under 2017. Turning to the overall study: An earlier analysis of 550 to 700 of the donors reported approximately 290 Gb of sequence data and 117 million unique TCR beta sequences from about 180 million T cells. Every repertoire in the discovery cohort had been generated on one and the same sequencing platform. A later genetic analysis took genome-wide SNP genotypes for about 65% of the 666 donors and used that subset as a discovery cohort. In addition to the first cohort of 666 subjects, a separate validation cohort of 100 to 150 different subjects was used. In the later analysis, no new phenotypic data were used to find candidate immune exposures; instead, reliance was placed on TCR beta sequences and their occurrence across donors. Because of strong linkage in the cohort, roughly 5 DR-DQ haplotypes were treated as single units for association and clustering. An early release covering roughly 600 HLA-typed donors comprised about 300 gigabases of sequencing data and approximately 80 million unique TCR sequences. To predict cytomegalovirus infection status, the study combined high-throughput TCR immunosequencing, statistical association of individual TCRs with disease status, and machine learning. To study patterns of TCR occurrence, a later analysis re-analyzed previously published TCR beta repertoires from several hundred donors and added high-resolution HLA genotyping. The study was designed to test whether signatures of past pathogen exposure could be identified by cataloging public T cell receptors. Among a few hundred genotyped donors of the cohort, an average of around 240,000 unique TCR beta nucleotide sequences were sequenced per donor, roughly 18% of them non-productive. Donor age, sex, ethnicity and CMV serostatus were compiled alongside the repertoire data. The genetic ancestry cluster associated with self-reported Caucasian donors included 81% of the 398 genotyped donors. Using immunosequencing, the study profiled T cell repertoires from around 670 subjects and related those repertoires to cytomegalovirus serostatus. HLA typing covered class I and class II loci at four-digit resolution. An earlier analysis of 587 of the donors used high-throughput TCR beta sequencing to judge whether each TCR beta V gene segment behaved as functional or pseudogenic. Typing coverage varied by locus: roughly 620-640 donors for A, B, C, DRB1 and DQB1; more than 500 for DQA1; about 600 for DPA1; approximately 490 for DPB1.

The protocol used for the library was the immunoSEQ multiplex PCR assay. For the multiplex PCR, a mixture combining 60 forward primers for TCR Vbeta segments and 13 reverse primers for TCR Jbeta segments was used. Amplification of the CDR3 region of rearranged TCR beta genes was performed with a multiplex PCR assay on genomic DNA. On the Illumina HiSeq System, the amplified TCR beta libraries were sequenced as 87-base-pair reads. On the study's bioinformatics: Across the 670 or so repertoires, a later analysis counted some 81 million unique TCR beta chains, some 11 million of which were shared by at least two donors. Raw reads were error-corrected and collapsed into unique sequences by a nearest-neighbor algorithm in which closely related sequences were merged to remove PCR and sequencing errors. Alignment of CDR3 sequences to IMGT reference sequences was used to assign V, D and J gene segments. For a sequence to be retained, a match of at least six nucleotides to both a V gene segment and a J gene segment was required. A rearrangement counted as productive if the CDR3 had no stop codons and remained in frame with V and J, and every other rearrangement counted as non-productive. CDR3 was defined according to IMGT convention as the region running from the second conserved V-encoded cysteine to the conserved J-encoded phenylalanine. The earlier analysis of approximately 590 of the donors excluded any sequence lacking an unambiguous match to a single V gene segment. In an earlier analysis of about 590 of the donors, a V segment was called functional when productive rearrangements were above 56.7%, and segregating when the standard deviation between donors exceeded 5%. To diagnose cytomegalovirus status from the catalog of TCR beta chain sequences, a statistical classification framework was built. In a later analysis, V and J genes were assigned by comparing TCR nucleotide sequences against IMGT/GENE-DB human TR gene sequences. The TCRdist pipeline was used in a later analysis to assign CDR3 sequences and most-parsimonious VDJ recombination scenarios. In a later analysis, each TCR beta chain was defined by its CDR3 amino acid sequence together with its V-gene family, and reads without a unique V-gene family were excluded. A later analysis removed roughly 590 highly shared, low-generation-probability nucleotide sequences to deal with suspected cross-contamination and a sequencing artifact. In a later analysis, a clonal expansion index for each public chain was calculated from normalized within-repertoire ranks of inferred template counts. Generation probabilities in a later analysis came from a VDJ recombination model fitted to out-of-frame rearrangements, and those results were checked against IGoR. In a later analysis, hypergeometric tests were used to score TCR-TCR, TCR-HLA and TCR-CMV co-occurrence, with a repertoire-size bias correction applied to TCR pairs. A later analysis estimated false discovery rates by permuting HLA or CMV assignments 20 times. A later analysis grouped co-occurring TCRs with DBSCAN, adding TCRdist sequence similarity when clustering within HLA-allele-positive subsets. Repertoires with fewer than 30,000 or more than 120,000 public chains were left out of co-occurrence clustering, as were a handful of repertoires with anomalous nucleotide sharing. Not all clones reach the TCRdb copy of this immuneACCESS table, which keeps in-frame sequences only. Checked studies attribute under half of the gap to unresolved V genes and leave the rest unexplained. V and J calls and clone size are copied from that table; D and trimming were computed from the DNA. This sample gives 150,000 to 200,000 clones in total; around 87% of them show up just once. Roughly 1.7% of the sample is held by the ten biggest clonotypes.

Study-wide findings and limitations: In a later analysis, most CMV-associated TCR beta chains were found to appear HLA-restricted, with HLA associations seemingly driven largely by CMV exposure. A further reported finding was that TCR beta sequences accurately predicted the HLA-A and HLA-B alleles for most subjects in the first cohort. A total of fewer than 200 TCR beta chains were listed by the study as associated with cytomegalovirus. Linkage disequilibrium might explain the correlated functional status among segregating V segments, but an unknown experimental factor could not be ruled out. In an earlier analysis of several hundred of the donors, most TCR beta V segments were observed in productive rearrangements about 90% or about 30% of the time, broadly matching IMGT annotations. CMV serostatus was the only immune exposure information available for the cohort. This cohort had only TCR beta chains sequenced, and the lack of alpha or paired-chain data limited which features could be detected. In a later analysis, several top co-occurrence clusters were reported to appear linked to parvovirus B19, influenza, CMV and Epstein-Barr virus. The presence/absence analyses assumed that sequencing depth was roughly uniform across donors, and that assumption may not be true. A later analysis associated roughly 17,000 TCR beta sequences with specific HLA alleles at a false discovery rate of 0.05. According to a later genetic analysis, donors in an Asian-associated ancestry cluster had fewer N-insertions in productive TCRs than the roughly 670-donor mean. Most TCR sequences were observed very rarely across donors, whereas some public TCRs were present in many individuals. A cluster of highly shared sequence variants was judged likely to be a technical artifact of the sequencing pipeline. In vitro tests confirmed that a few of the cytomegalovirus-associated TCR beta chains recognize cytomegalovirus antigens. It was suggested by the authors that the approach could potentially be generalized to other disease states and immunological phenotypes. In a later analysis, the rate of TCR association differed among HLA loci, with DRB1 alleles having the most associated TCRs and HLA-C alleles having the fewest. Over 15 rarely observed V segments, including chromosome 9 orphons, were excluded from the earlier analysis of 550 to 700 of the donors because counts were too low. In a later analysis, HLA-associated TCR beta chains showed more clonal expansion and lower generation probabilities than non-associated chains that were equally common. Because HLA typing was missing for some donors at each locus, association tests included only the typed subset. Some IMGT-functional V segments, including TRBV6-2 and TRBV6-3, could not be distinguished by the 87-base-pair reads and were therefore excluded. When HLA alleles, especially DR and DQ, strongly co-occurred, TCR associations were difficult to assign to individual alleles. The classifier was reported to diagnose cytomegalovirus status with high specificity and sensitivity in both the original cohort and the validation cohort. An association between a missense DCLRE1C variant and V-gene and J-gene trimming of TCR beta chains was found in a later genetic analysis and replicated in an independent cohort.

The cohort was made up of several hundred healthy bone marrow donors. Cohort members were all nominally healthy when sampled, although unrecorded immune exposures were likely present. The donor was CMV seronegative and was included in the group of several hundred seronegative cohort members. Each donor provided a peripheral blood sample, and peripheral blood mononuclear cells were used for TCR beta sequencing. The Qiagen DNeasy Blood Extraction Kit was used to extract genomic DNA from the blood cell samples. Looking up the germline V gene (reference sequence) yields CDR1 SGHNT and CDR2 YYREEE. The germline V end is reduced by 4 bases and the J end by 11 bases; junction bases left unmatched: 13. The CDR3 runs 14 amino acids, cysteine and phenylalanine included. Only the CDR3 DNA is retained, 42 bases long and in frame from the first base.

This clonotype was sampled from a woman between 18 and 30 years old in good health and CMV-seronegative. The chain links TRBV5-4 with TRBJ2-3; the central 7 bases match TRBD2. The sequenced sample was PBMCs. The CDR3 region has the sequence CASSRSGSVDEQYF. The DNA is TGTGCCAGCAGCCGTAGCGGGTCGGTGGATGAGCAGTATTTT.